A selection of T cell receptor beta chains follows, all from one sample in a study of T cells in Graves' hyperthyroidism and ophthalmopathy. TCRdb fed the multiplex PCR reads into MiXCR, producing one record per CDR3 protein. The table lists roughly 100,000 distinct CDR3 sequences, over 45% of them singletons. Sequences were obtained from blood. The receptors derive from a man between 40 and 49 years old with Graves' hyperthyroidism. Each CDR3 is given with its conserved first and last residue. Each record gives: clone size, V gene, J gene, D gene, CDR3 DNA, CDR3 protein. D genes are given only for firm matches. The size entry is marked missing in some rows and otherwise reads once, few, many or a size class.

clone size: few; V gene: TRBV4-2; J gene: TRBJ2-1; D gene: TRBD2; CDR3 DNA: TGTGCCAGCAGCCAAGTGGTCGGGACTAGCGGGGGGAATGAGCAGTTCTTC; CDR3 protein: CASSQVVGTSGGNEQFF
clone size: many; V gene: TRBV2; J gene: TRBJ2-5; D gene: TRBD1; CDR3 DNA: TGTGCCAGCAGCGCGGACAGGGAAGAGACCCAGTACTTC; CDR3 protein: CASSADREETQYF
clone size: -; V gene: TRBV18; J gene: TRBJ1-4; D gene: -; CDR3 DNA: TGTGCCAGCTCACCGGGATCCCTGGGAGAAAAACTGTTTTTT; CDR3 protein: CASSPGSLGEKLFF
clone size: -; V gene: TRBV5-5; J gene: TRBJ1-1; D gene: -; CDR3 DNA: TGTGCCAGCAGCTTAGGGACTGGGGGCACTAAAGCTTTCTTT; CDR3 protein: CASSLGTGGTKAFF
clone size: many; V gene: TRBV6-1; J gene: TRBJ2-1; D gene: TRBD2; CDR3 DNA: TGTGCCAGCACTCTCACTAGCGAGCCCTACAATGAGCAGTTCTTC; CDR3 protein: CASTLTSEPYNEQFF
clone size: many; V gene: TRBV12-3/TRBV12-4; J gene: TRBJ2-5; D gene: -; CDR3 DNA: TGTGCCAGCAGTCCAACAGGGAAAGAGACCCAGTACTTC; CDR3 protein: CASSPTGKETQYF
clone size: many; V gene: TRBV5-1; J gene: TRBJ2-1; D gene: TRBD2; CDR3 DNA: TGCGCCAGCAGCTTGGAGGGACTAGCGGGAATTGAGCAGTTCTTC; CDR3 protein: CASSLEGLAGIEQFF
clone size: -; V gene: TRBV11-1; J gene: TRBJ2-7; D gene: TRBD2; CDR3 DNA: TGTGCCAGCAGCTTAGAGCGGGGACTAGCAGGCTACGAGCAGTACTTC; CDR3 protein: CASSLERGLAGYEQYF
clone size: -; V gene: TRBV29-1; J gene: TRBJ2-7; D gene: TRBD1; CDR3 DNA: TGCAGCGTCGATATCCAGGGGGACGAGCAGTACTTC; CDR3 protein: CSVDIQGDEQYF
clone size: -; V gene: TRBV20-1; J gene: TRBJ1-2; D gene: -; CDR3 DNA: TGCAGTGCTAGAGAAGCGGGGGATAACTATGGCTACACCTTC; CDR3 protein: CSAREAGDNYGYTF
clone size: few; V gene: TRBV6-2/TRBV6-3; J gene: TRBJ1-1; D gene: TRBD1; CDR3 DNA: TGTGCCAGCAGAGACAGGGACTTCATGAACACTGAAGCTTTCTTT; CDR3 protein: CASRDRDFMNTEAFF
clone size: many; V gene: TRBV20-1; J gene: TRBJ2-5; D gene: TRBD2; CDR3 DNA: TGCAGTGCTAGAGATCGGACTAGCGGCCAAGAGACCCAGTACTTC; CDR3 protein: CSARDRTSGQETQYF
clone size: many; V gene: TRBV12-3/TRBV12-4; J gene: TRBJ2-1; D gene: TRBD2; CDR3 DNA: TGTGCCACCAGATCTGGTGCGGGAGTCTCAGAGCAGTTCTTC; CDR3 protein: CATRSGAGVSEQFF
clone size: -; V gene: TRBV20-1; J gene: TRBJ2-7; D gene: TRBD2; CDR3 DNA: TGCAGTGCTAAAAAGCGGGAGATCTCCTACGAGCAGTACTTC; CDR3 protein: CSAKKREISYEQYF
clone size: many; V gene: TRBV4-1; J gene: TRBJ1-2; D gene: -; CDR3 DNA: TGCGCCAGCAGCCAACCTTCTGGACAGAGAAACTATGGCTACACCTTC; CDR3 protein: CASSQPSGQRNYGYTF
clone size: -; V gene: TRBV7-9; J gene: TRBJ1-1; D gene: -; CDR3 DNA: TGTGCCAGCAGTTCCCACCGGAACACTGAAGCTTTCTTT; CDR3 protein: CASSSHRNTEAFF
clone size: -; V gene: TRBV20-1; J gene: TRBJ2-1; D gene: TRBD2; CDR3 DNA: TGCAGTGCTAGCACTAGCGGGTTATACAATGAGCAGTGCTTC; CDR3 protein: CSASTSGLYNEQCF
clone size: -; V gene: TRBV3-1; J gene: TRBJ1-1; D gene: TRBD1; CDR3 DNA: TGTGCCAGCAGCCACAAGACAGGGGGGAACACTGAAGCTTTCTTT; CDR3 protein: CASSHKTGGNTEAFF
clone size: once; V gene: TRBV29-1; J gene: TRBJ2-7; D gene: -; CDR3 DNA: TGCAGCGTTGGCGGGACAAGGATCGGTGACGAGCAGTACTTC; CDR3 protein: CSVGGTRIGDEQYF
clone size: many; V gene: TRBV3-1; J gene: TRBJ1-6; D gene: -; CDR3 DNA: TGTGCCAGCAGCCAAGGGGGGGCAAATTCACCCCTCCACTTT; CDR3 protein: CASSQGGANSPLHF
clone size: many; V gene: TRBV2; J gene: TRBJ2-2; D gene: -; CDR3 DNA: TGTGCCAGCCGATCGCTCGGATTGAACACCGGGGAGCTGTTTTTT; CDR3 protein: CASRSLGLNTGELFF
clone size: -; V gene: TRBV2; J gene: TRBJ1-1; D gene: -; CDR3 DNA: TGTGCCAGCAGTGAGGATGGGGCTTTCTTT; CDR3 protein: CASSEDGAFF
clone size: many; V gene: TRBV29-1; J gene: TRBJ1-2; D gene: -; CDR3 DNA: TGCAGGGCCCCCTATGGCTACACCTTC; CDR3 protein: CRAPYGYTF
clone size: -; V gene: TRBV7-6; J gene: TRBJ1-5; D gene: -; CDR3 DNA: TGCGCCAGCAGCTCAGGACACCCAGGGGAGCCCCAGCATTTT; CDR3 protein: CASSSGHPGEPQHF
clone size: many; V gene: TRBV7-9; J gene: TRBJ1-1; D gene: -; CDR3 DNA: TGTGCCAGCAGCTCGGGACGGGTGAACACTGAAGCTTTCTTT; CDR3 protein: CASSSGRVNTEAFF
clone size: -; V gene: TRBV19; J gene: TRBJ2-5; D gene: -; CDR3 DNA: TGTGCCAGTACACGGTGGCAGTCCAATCAGCCCCAGTACTTC; CDR3 protein: CASTRWQSNQPQYF
clone size: many; V gene: TRBV7-7; J gene: TRBJ1-3; D gene: -; CDR3 DNA: TGTGCTAGCAGCTTAGATCCGGCCCCTGGAAACACCATATATTTT; CDR3 protein: CASSLDPAPGNTIYF
clone size: few; V gene: TRBV3-2; J gene: TRBJ2-5; D gene: -; CDR3 DNA: TGTGCCAGCAGCCTTCGGGGGGCGGGAGAGGGGGAGACCCAGTACTTC; CDR3 protein: CASSLRGAGEGETQYF
clone size: many; V gene: TRBV4-1; J gene: TRBJ2-7; D gene: -; CDR3 DNA: TGCGCCAGCAGCCGAACCTGGGACCCAAGTTACGAGCAGTACTTC; CDR3 protein: CASSRTWDPSYEQYF
clone size: -; V gene: TRBV9; J gene: TRBJ1-2; D gene: -; CDR3 DNA: TGTGCCAGCAGCGCAGAGGGGAGGGGAGGCGGCTACACCTTC; CDR3 protein: CASSAEGRGGGYTF
clone size: -; V gene: TRBV2; J gene: TRBJ2-3; D gene: -; CDR3 DNA: TGTGCCAGCAGTTCAAGCGGGTGGACGCAGTATTTT; CDR3 protein: CASSSSGWTQYF
clone size: -; V gene: TRBV25-1; J gene: TRBJ2-5; D gene: TRBD1; CDR3 DNA: TGTGCCAGCAGTGAATACAGGGGGCTCGGGGGCCGTGACCAAGAGACCCAGTACTTC; CDR3 protein: CASSEYRGLGGRDQETQYF
clone size: many; V gene: TRBV20-1; J gene: TRBJ1-1; D gene: -; CDR3 DNA: TGCAGTGCTAGAGGGCAGGCAAAGGGGAACACTGAAGCTTTCTTT; CDR3 protein: CSARGQAKGNTEAFF
clone size: many; V gene: TRBV20-1; J gene: TRBJ2-7; D gene: -; CDR3 DNA: TGCAGTTGTCTAGGGTCGTACGAGCAGTACTTC; CDR3 protein: CSCLGSYEQYF
clone size: many; V gene: TRBV6-5; J gene: TRBJ1-1; D gene: -; CDR3 DNA: TGTGCCAGCAGTTACTCAGTGAACACTGAAGCTTTCTTT; CDR3 protein: CASSYSVNTEAFF
clone size: many; V gene: TRBV7-6; J gene: TRBJ1-1; D gene: -; CDR3 DNA: TGTGCCAGCAGTTCTAACACCTACACTGAAGCTTTCTTT; CDR3 protein: CASSSNTYTEAFF
clone size: many; V gene: TRBV11-1; J gene: TRBJ2-1; D gene: -; CDR3 DNA: TGTGCCAGCAGCTTAGCGAATCCTAGCGACGAGCAGTTCTTC; CDR3 protein: CASSLANPSDEQFF
clone size: -; V gene: TRBV2; J gene: TRBJ2-7; D gene: TRBD1; CDR3 DNA: TGTGCCAGCAGTGTCGGTCGGGACAGGGGGCTCTCCCAGCAGTACTTC; CDR3 protein: CASSVGRDRGLSQQYF
clone size: many; V gene: TRBV20-1; J gene: TRBJ2-7; D gene: TRBD1; CDR3 DNA: TGCAGTGCTATGAGACAGGGGGCGTCGGAGCAGTACTTC; CDR3 protein: CSAMRQGASEQYF
clone size: many; V gene: TRBV7-2; J gene: TRBJ2-2; D gene: -; CDR3 DNA: TGTGCCAGCAGCCCCGGGACAGGGGAGCTGTTTTTT; CDR3 protein: CASSPGTGELFF
clone size: many; V gene: TRBV6-5; J gene: TRBJ1-2; D gene: -; CDR3 DNA: TGTGCCAGCAGTTACATCGGGGCCGGGCGCTATGGCTACACCTTC; CDR3 protein: CASSYIGAGRYGYTF
clone size: many; V gene: TRBV2; J gene: TRBJ2-7; D gene: -; CDR3 DNA: TGTGCCAGCAGTGAAATCAGGGTGAGGGCCTACGAGCAGTACTTC; CDR3 protein: CASSEIRVRAYEQYF
clone size: many; V gene: TRBV7-2; J gene: TRBJ1-2; D gene: -; CDR3 DNA: TGTGCCAGCAGATCAACAGGGTACTATGGCTACACCTTC; CDR3 protein: CASRSTGYYGYTF
clone size: many; V gene: TRBV30; J gene: TRBJ2-7; D gene: -; CDR3 DNA: TGTGCCTGGAGCCAGATGGGGAGAGGGCAGTACTTC; CDR3 protein: CAWSQMGRGQYF
clone size: -; V gene: TRBV28; J gene: TRBJ1-2; D gene: TRBD1; CDR3 DNA: TGTGCCAGCAGTTCAACCGGGACAGGAAACTATGGCTACACCTTC; CDR3 protein: CASSSTGTGNYGYTF
clone size: many; V gene: TRBV9; J gene: TRBJ2-2; D gene: -; CDR3 DNA: TGTGCCAGCAACCCCCGGGGAGGATTGAACACCGGGGAGCTGTTTTTT; CDR3 protein: CASNPRGGLNTGELFF
clone size: many; V gene: TRBV2; J gene: TRBJ1-1; D gene: -; CDR3 DNA: TGTGCCAGCAGTAAGATGAACACTGAAGCTTTCTTT; CDR3 protein: CASSKMNTEAFF
clone size: -; V gene: TRBV19; J gene: TRBJ1-2; D gene: -; CDR3 DNA: TGTGCCAGTAGTGCAGGAAAAACAGGCTTCTATGGCTACACCTTC; CDR3 protein: CASSAGKTGFYGYTF
clone size: -; V gene: TRBV10-3; J gene: TRBJ2-7; D gene: -; CDR3 DNA: TGTGCCATCAGTGAGTTCTCCTACGAGCAGTACTTC; CDR3 protein: CAISEFSYEQYF
clone size: -; V gene: TRBV24-1; J gene: TRBJ2-5; D gene: TRBD2; CDR3 DNA: TGTGCCACCGGGGGAGGGGAGACCCAGTACTTC; CDR3 protein: CATGGGETQYF